These T cell receptor beta chains were read from a single sample in a study of blood T cell repertoires in COVID-19. Generated by immunoSEQ multiplex PCR, the TCRdb table keeps only in-frame clones and is missing some. The table lists 200,000 to 250,000 clones, more than 80% of them singletons. The source material was peripheral blood. The receptors derive from a man aged 25-40 years who had recovered from COVID-19. The CDR3 runs from the conserved cysteine through the conserved F or W. D genes are given only for firm matches. Clone sizes are given selectively: once, few, many, or a class where the clone is expanded.

TRBD2	TRBJ2-1	-	TRBV19	TGTGCCAGTAGTAGGGGGGGACGTTCGCGTTTGGAGCAGTTCTTC	CASSRGGRSRLEQFF
-	TRBJ1-1	-	TRBV3-1/TRBV3-2	TGTGCCAGCAGCCTTCGACAGGACACTGAAGCTTTCTTT	CASSLRQDTEAFF
TRBD2	TRBJ2-3	-	TRBV11-3	TGTGCCAGCAGCCTGACACTAGCGGGGAAAAACACAGATACGCAGTATTTT	CASSLTLAGKNTDTQYF
TRBD1	TRBJ2-1	-	TRBV7-4	TGTGCCAGCAGCCCGCCGGGCAGGGGGCTGCCGAATGAGCAGTTCTTC	CASSPPGRGLPNEQFF
TRBD2	TRBJ2-3	-	TRBV19	TGTGCCAGTAGGCGGGGGGGGACAGATACGCAGTATTTT	CASRRGGTDTQYF
-	TRBJ2-5	few	TRBV6-2/TRBV6-3	TGTGCCAGCAGTACAACTATGGCCGAGACCCAGTACTTC	CASSTTMAETQYF
-	TRBJ2-7	-	TRBV5-1	TGCGCCAGCAGCCCAGACAGCTCCTACGAGCAGTACTTC	CASSPDSSYEQYF
-	TRBJ1-5	-	TRBV7-2	TGTGCCAGCAGCTGGACAAGCAATCAGCCCCAGCATTTT	CASSWTSNQPQHF
-	TRBJ1-2	-	TRBV20-1	TGCAGTGCCCGACACGGCTATGGCTACACCTTC	CSARHGYGYTF
TRBD1	TRBJ1-2	-	TRBV12-3/TRBV12-4	TGTGCCAGCAGCCTACAGGGGGCAGACGGCTACACCTTC	CASSLQGADGYTF
-	TRBJ2-4	-	TRBV10-3	TGTGCCATCGGTTCAAGCTCAGGGTTAGCCAAAAACATTCAGTACTTC	CAIGSSSGLAKNIQYF
-	TRBJ1-3	-	TRBV4-2	TGTGCCAGCAGCCAAGTAGGCGGTGGCTCTGGAAACACCATATATTTT	CASSQVGGGSGNTIYF
-	TRBJ1-1	-	TRBV6-5	TGTGCCAGTCGCCTGTCGGAGTTTGGAACTGAAGCTTTCTTT	CASRLSEFGTEAFF
-	TRBJ1-1	-	TRBV2	TGTGCCAGCAGCCGCGGCACTGAAGCTTTCTTT	CASSRGTEAFF